This entry lists 20 T cell receptor beta chains sequenced from one sample in a study of CD8 T cells in ankylosing spondylitis. Broader study findings: Ankylosing spondylitis blood seemed to carry a telltale TCR beta motif made of fewer than ten highly homologous variants.

One entry per CDR3 protein, called by TCRdb with MiXCR from the 5' RACE reads. The sample has 750,000 to 850,000 distinct CDR3 sequences, 10% to 15% seen once. Antigen specificity for these receptors is unknown. The specimen was blood, either unsorted or a sorted T cell fraction (not recorded which). These receptors were collected from a male donor with ankylosing spondylitis.

This sequence joins TRBV6-1 and TRBJ1-6; D gene uncertain. Germline CDR1 is MNHNS and CDR2 is SASEGT. The V end was cut by 5 bases, the J end by 8 bases, with 10 bases between. The CDR3 covers 13 residues. The CDR3 sequence: CASSKREHSPLHF. In DNA, the CDR3 is TGTGCCAGCAGTAAGAGGGAACATTCACCCCTCCACTTT.

This clonotype has at least ten counts. The genes are TRBV12-3 or TRBV12-4 and TRBJ2-1; D is unclear. The germline V and J ends were trimmed by 4 bases and 11 bases, with 9 bases remaining between them. The CDR3 has 11 amino acids. CDR3 bases: TGTGCCAGCAGTTCACAGACCAAGCAGTTCTTC. Its protein product is CASSSQTKQFF.

This clonotype was seen ten or more times. The J gene is TRBJ1-2, the V gene TRBV6-5; possible D gene TRBD1, 5 bases. The CDR3 spans 12 residues. Trimming stripped 3 bases from V and 7 bases from J, with 9 bases between. Germline CDR1 is MNHEY and CDR2 is SVGAGI. The CDR3 DNA follows: TGTGCCAGCAGTTATAGGGGCCGTGGCTACACCTTC. Its protein product is CASSYRGRGYTF.

The V gene is TRBV29-1, the J gene TRBJ2-3, with 9 bases matching TRBD2. This CDR3 region has 14 residues. V lost 5 bases to trimming and J lost 0 bases; unmatched junction nucleotides: 3. Germline-derived CDR1 and CDR2 are SQVTM and ANQGSEA. As DNA, the CDR3 is TGCAGCGTTCCACTAGCGGGCAGCACAGATACGCAGTATTTT. This sequence encodes CSVPLAGSTDTQYF.

The V gene is TRBV5-1, the J gene TRBJ2-3; D remains ambiguous. Deletions cut 4 bases from V and 0 bases from J, with 21 bases between. CDR1 is SGHRS and CDR2 is YFSETQ in the germline V gene. CDR3 length equals 18 residues. This CDR3 reads CASSTPPASLSSTDTQYF. In nucleotides, the CDR3 is TGCGCCAGCAGCACCCCCCCTGCTTCCCTCTCTAGCACAGATACGCAGTATTTT.

This clonotype was seen a few times. This chain uses TRBV7-9 with TRBJ2-7; 7 nucleotides agree with TRBD1. The CDR3 length is 15 residues. Trimming removed 4 bases from V and 3 bases from J; junction bases left unmatched: 9. Germline V gives CDR1 SEHNR, CDR2 FQNEAQ (reference sequence). CDR3 coding DNA: TGTGCCAGCAGCTCTCCAGGGGGAACAGTCTACGAGCAGTACTTC. This gives the protein CASSSPGGTVYEQYF. Full variable domain (outside the CDR3, taken from reference TRBV7-9 and TRBJ2-7): DTGVSQNPRHKITKRGQNVTFRCDPISEHNRLYWYRQTLGQGPEFLTYFQNEAQLEKSRLLSDRFSAERPKGSFSTLEIQRTEQGDSAMYLCASSSPGGTVYEQYFGPGTRLTVT.

The sample holds many counts of this clonotype. This chain connects TRBV5-1 to TRBJ1-3; a weak D match, TRBD1 (5 bases). The CDR3 covers 16 residues. V lost 4 bases and J 0 bases, leaving 14 bases between the germline ends. Looked up from germline, CDR1 is SGHRS and CDR2 is YFSETQ. The CDR3 region is CASSTGTAASGNTIYF. The CDR3 DNA sequence: TGCGCCAGCAGCACGGGGACCGCCGCCTCTGGAAACACCATATATTTT.

The rearrangement uses TRBV4-2 and TRBJ1-1; no clear D. The germline V and J ends were trimmed by 0 bases and 0 bases, with 5 bases remaining between them. Looked up from germline, CDR1 is LGHNA and CDR2 is YNFKEQ. The CDR3 length is 14 residues. The CDR3 loop reads CASSQDPVNTEAFF. CDR3 coding DNA: TGTGCCAGCAGCCAAGACCCGGTGAACACTGAAGCTTTCTTT.

Many counts were recorded for this clonotype. The CDR3 region is CASSLRGLENIQYF. CDR3 DNA sequence: TGCGCCAGCAGCTTGCGGGGGTTGGAAAACATTCAGTACTTC. V is TRBV5-1 and J is TRBJ2-4; a possible D gene is TRBD2 (6 bases). Germline loops: CDR1 SGHRS, CDR2 YFSETQ. This CDR3 is 14 amino acids long. The germline V and J ends were trimmed by 1 base and 5 bases, with 10 bases remaining between them.

This chain links TRBV5-1 with TRBJ2-3; 9 bases are shared with TRBD1. The germline CDR1 and CDR2 sequences are SGHRS and YFSETQ. J lost 4 bases, V lost 0 bases, and 3 bases had no gene match. The CDR3 covers 15 residues. CDR3 sequence reads: CASSLGQGGPDTQYF. CDR3 DNA: TGCGCCAGCAGCTTGGGACAGGGGGGCCCAGATACGCAGTATTTT. The variable domain in full, with the rest retrieved from reference TRBV5-1 and TRBJ2-3, is KAGVTQTPRYLIKTRGQQVTLSCSPISGHRSVSWYQQTPGQGLQFLFEYFSETQRNKGNFPGRFSGRQFSNSRSEMNVSTLELGDSALYLCASSLGQGGPDTQYFGPGTRLTVL.

This clonotype was observed a few times. The chain links TRBV5-1 to TRBJ1-1; D remains ambiguous. The CDR3 is made up of 15 amino acids. The germline gives CDR1 SGHRS, CDR2 YFSETQ. V gave up 4 bases and J gave up 4 bases, with 17 bases separating them. CDR3 sequence: CASSRLTSVGTEAFF. In nucleotides, the CDR3 is TGCGCCAGCAGCCGCCTGACCTCCGTGGGCACTGAAGCTTTCTTT. Drawing the rest from reference TRBV5-1 and TRBJ1-1, the complete variable domain is KAGVTQTPRYLIKTRGQQVTLSCSPISGHRSVSWYQQTPGQGLQFLFEYFSETQRNKGNFPGRFSGRQFSNSRSEMNVSTLELGDSALYLCASSRLTSVGTEAFFGQGTRLTVV.

There are a few counts of this clonotype. V is TRBV13 and J is TRBJ1-1; D possibly corresponds to TRBD1 (5 bases). This CDR3 spans 13 amino acids. Trimming took 5 bases from V and 3 from J, leaving 10 bases between them. CDR1 and CDR2 from the germline V gene are PRHDT and FYEKMQ (reference sequence). CDR3 sequence reads: CASSPQVDTEAFF. CDR3 bases: TGTGCCAGCAGCCCACAGGTGGACACTGAAGCTTTCTTT. The whole variable domain, remainder taken from reference TRBV13 and TRBJ1-1, is AAGVIQSPRHLIKEKRETATLKCYPIPRHDTVYWYQQGPGQDPQFLISFYEKMQSDKGSIPDRFSAQQFSDYHSELNMSSLELGDSALYFCASSPQVDTEAFFGQGTRLTVV.

A few counts support this clonotype. The chain recombines TRBV5-1 with TRBJ2-5; 10 positions agree with TRBD2. The CDR3 runs to 13 residues. Germline V lookup: CDR1 SGHRS, CDR2 YFSETQ. V was pared by 4 bases and J by 5 bases, with 2 bases of the junction left unmatched. The CDR3: CASSGGLAETQYF. The CDR3 nucleotides are TGCGCCAGCAGCGGGGGACTAGCGGAGACCCAGTACTTC.

V usage is TRBV5-1 and J usage is TRBJ2-3; weak D call: TRBD1 (6 bases). The CDR3 consists of 16 residues. CDR1 SGHRS and CDR2 YFSETQ come from the germline V gene. V was trimmed by 0 bases and J by 1 base, leaving 12 bases between them. This CDR3 is CASSLGAGGGTDTQYF. In DNA, the CDR3 is TGCGCCAGCAGCTTGGGAGCTGGGGGCGGCACAGATACGCAGTATTTT. Filled out from reference TRBV5-1 and TRBJ2-3, the complete variable domain reads KAGVTQTPRYLIKTRGQQVTLSCSPISGHRSVSWYQQTPGQGLQFLFEYFSETQRNKGNFPGRFSGRQFSNSRSEMNVSTLELGDSALYLCASSLGAGGGTDTQYFGPGTRLTVL.

This clonotype has just a few counts. The chain recombines TRBV5-1 with TRBJ2-1; the match to TRBD2 covers 11 bases. CDR1 SGHRS and CDR2 YFSETQ come from the germline V gene. J gave up 9 bases and V 0 bases, and 5 bases lay outside the gene matches. This CDR3 contains 15 residues. This CDR3 is CASSLGGLAVTEQFF. CDR3 sequence (DNA): TGCGCCAGCAGCTTGGGGGGACTAGCGGTCACTGAGCAGTTCTTC.

This clonotype was picked up many times. The chain employs TRBV4-2 and TRBJ1-1, with TRBD1 as a possible D gene (5 bases). Germline V gives CDR1 LGHNA, CDR2 YNFKEQ. This CDR3 has 16 residues. Trimming shortened V by 4 bases and J by 1 base, and 16 bases separated the two germline ends. The CDR3 loop reads CASSPRVGTGNTEAFF. The CDR3 DNA is TGTGCCAGCAGCCCGCGCGTGGGGACGGGGAACACTGAAGCTTTCTTT.

The rearrangement uses TRBV11-2 and TRBJ2-2; 7 bases line up with TRBD1. The germline V gene encodes CDR1 SGHAT and CDR2 FQNNGV. The CDR3 totals 11 residues. V shed 11 bases, J shed 7 bases, and the junction held 4 bases outside the gene matches. Written as DNA, the CDR3 is TGTGCCGCACAGGGGCACGGGGAGCTGTTTTTT. Protein sequence: CAAQGHGELFF.

This clonotype was observed at least ten times. The genes are TRBV11-2 and TRBJ1-2; D gene unclear. The germline CDR1 and CDR2 sequences are SGHAT and FQNNGV. The CDR3 runs 14 residues. The V gene lost 1 base and the J gene lost 2 bases, with 8 bases spanning the gap. The CDR3 DNA reads TGTGCCAGCAGCTTAGGGGGTTTCAACTATGGCTACACCTTC. Its translation is CASSLGGFNYGYTF.

The rearrangement links TRBV7-8 to TRBJ1-2; D may be TRBD1 (5 bases). CDR3 size: 16 residues. The germline V gene has CDR1 SGHVS and CDR2 FQNEAQ. With 0 bases removed from V and 1 base from J, the gap between germline ends came to 12 bases. CDR3 coding DNA: TGTGCCAGCAGCTTAGCGTTCAGGGTTGGTAACTATGGCTACACCTTC. This sequence encodes CASSLAFRVGNYGYTF.

Only a few counts were recorded for this clonotype. The V call is TRBV7-2, the J call TRBJ1-4; a weak D match, TRBD1 (5 bases). V shed 6 bases and J shed 8 bases, with 22 bases lying between them. CDR1 and CDR2 (germline): SGHTA, FQGNSA. The CDR3 is 16 amino acids. The CDR3 nucleotides are TGTGCCAGCAGTTTCGGACAACCGGGACGAAGGGAAAAACTGTTTTTT. This gives the protein CASSFGQPGRREKLFF.